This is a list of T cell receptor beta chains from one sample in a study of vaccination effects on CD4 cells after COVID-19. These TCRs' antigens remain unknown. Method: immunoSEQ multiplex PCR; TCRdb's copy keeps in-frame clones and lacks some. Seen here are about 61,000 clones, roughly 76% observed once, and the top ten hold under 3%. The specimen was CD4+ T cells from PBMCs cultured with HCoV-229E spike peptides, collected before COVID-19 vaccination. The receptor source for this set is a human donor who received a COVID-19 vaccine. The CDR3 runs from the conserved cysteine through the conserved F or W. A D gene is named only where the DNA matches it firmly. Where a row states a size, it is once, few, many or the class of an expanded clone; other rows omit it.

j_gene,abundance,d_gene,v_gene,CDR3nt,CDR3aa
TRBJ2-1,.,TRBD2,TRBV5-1,TGCGCCAGCAGCTCCCGACTAGCGGGGGGGTACAATGAGCAGTTCTTC,CASSSRLAGGYNEQFF
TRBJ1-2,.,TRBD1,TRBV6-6,TGTGCCAGCAGCCGGACAGGGAACTATGGCTACACCTTC,CASSRTGNYGYTF
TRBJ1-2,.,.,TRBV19,TGTGCCAGTAGACCAGAGCCCGGGGCCTATAACTATGGCTACACCTTC,CASRPEPGAYNYGYTF
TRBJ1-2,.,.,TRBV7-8,TGTGCCAGCAGCTTAGCAGGGTTTGGCTACACCTTC,CASSLAGFGYTF
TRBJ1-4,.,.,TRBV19,TGTGCCAGTAGTAGTGGACGGATCTCAGAAAATGAAAAACTGTTTTTT,CASSSGRISENEKLFF
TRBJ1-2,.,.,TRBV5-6,TGTGCCAGCAGCCGTATGGACGTTAACTATGGCTACACCTTC,CASSRMDVNYGYTF
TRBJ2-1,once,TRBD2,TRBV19,TGTGCCAGTAGTATAAGGAGCGGGGGGGCCGGAGAGCAGTTCTTC,CASSIRSGGAGEQFF
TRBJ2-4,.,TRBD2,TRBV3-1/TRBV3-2,TGTGCCAGCAGCCAAGGATCTAGCGGGACCCAAAAAAACATTCAGTACTTC,CASSQGSSGTQKNIQYF
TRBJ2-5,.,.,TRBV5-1,TGCGCCAGCAGCTCGCTTGTCCGAGAGACCCAGTACTTC,CASSSLVRETQYF
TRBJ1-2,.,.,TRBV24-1,TGTGCCACCACCGACTCCAGGGAGGGGGACCTCAGCGGCTACACCTTC,CATTDSREGDLSGYTF
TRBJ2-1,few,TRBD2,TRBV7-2,TGTGCCAGCAGCGCGGCCTTGGGACTAGCGGGGCGGCAGTTCTTC,CASSAALGLAGRQFF
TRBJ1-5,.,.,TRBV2,.,CASSEFGAGNQPQHF
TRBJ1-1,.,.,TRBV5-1,TGCGCCAGCAGCCCATTAAGAAACACTGAAGCTTTCTTT,CASSPLRNTEAFF
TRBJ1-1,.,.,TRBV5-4,TGTGCCAGCAGCGGGGCCGGGGTGAACACTGAAGCTTTCTTT,CASSGAGVNTEAFF
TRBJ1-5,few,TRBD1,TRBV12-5,TGTGCTAGTGGTCGCGACAGGGGCCACAATCAGCCCCAGCATTTT,CASGRDRGHNQPQHF
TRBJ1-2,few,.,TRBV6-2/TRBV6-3,TGTGCCAGCAGTTACTCGGCAGGGGAAAGCTATGGCTACACCTTC,CASSYSAGESYGYTF
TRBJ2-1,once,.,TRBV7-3,TGTGCCAGCAGCTTACGGGGCGGGGCAATGGCCCGTAATGAGCAGTTCTTC,CASSLRGGAMARNEQFF
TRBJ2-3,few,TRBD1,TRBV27,TGTGCCAGCACCCAACGCACGGACAGGGTTAGCACAGATACGCAGTATTTT,CASTQRTDRVSTDTQYF
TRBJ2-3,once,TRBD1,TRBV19,TGTGCCAGTAGTAAACGCACGACAGGGTGGTTCGCAGATACGCAGTATTTT,CASSKRTTGWFADTQYF
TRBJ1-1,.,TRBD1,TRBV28,TGTGCCAGCAGTTTACTTCCAGGGGGTCAAGGGAACACTGAAGCTTTCTTT,CASSLLPGGQGNTEAFF
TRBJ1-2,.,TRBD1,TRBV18,TGTGCCAGCTCACTACTAGGACAGGGTCAGAGTGGCTACACCTTC,CASSLLGQGQSGYTF
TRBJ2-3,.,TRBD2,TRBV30,TGTGCCTGGAGTGCCAGTCGGGGGGGCACAGATACGCAGTATTTT,CAWSASRGGTDTQYF
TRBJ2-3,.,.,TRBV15,TGTGCCACCAGCAGAGATGGGACTGCGGGCCCCCCTGATACGCAGTATTTT,CATSRDGTAGPPDTQYF
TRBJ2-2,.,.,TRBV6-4,TGTGCCAGCAGTGCTGGCGGGGAGCTGTTTTTT,CASSAGGELFF
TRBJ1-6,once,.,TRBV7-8,TGTGCCAGCAGCTTACCGAATTCACCCCTCCACTTT,CASSLPNSPLHF